The 28 T cell receptor beta chains given below trace back to one sample, sequenced in a study of blood T cell repertoires in COVID-19. Some clones are missing from TCRdb's copy, which holds only in-frame ones; the method was immunoSEQ multiplex PCR. The repertoire holds roughly 150,000 clones, with 70% to 90% as singletons. The sequenced sample was peripheral blood. The origin of the receptors is a woman aged 70-85 years with acute or convalescent COVID-19.

The CDR3 DNA reads as TGTGCCAGCAGCCCCGCGACAGCCAGGCCTGAAGCTTTCTTT. The encoded protein is CASSPATARPEAFF. This rearrangement joins TRBV3-1 (or the pseudogene TRBV3-2) to TRBJ1-1, with TRBD1 as a possible D gene (5 bases). Germline CDR1 is LGHDT and CDR2 is YNNKEL (reference sequence). Trimming shortened V by 4 bases and J by 6 bases, and 15 bases separated the two germline ends. The CDR3 has 14 residues.

The chain uses TRBV5-1 and TRBJ1-2, with 8 bases that match TRBD1. Germline CDR1 reads SGHRS; CDR2 reads YFSETQ. V lost 2 bases to trimming and J lost 4 bases; unmatched junction nucleotides: 7. This CDR3 spans 15 amino acids. CDR3 region: CASSLGDRPGYGYTF. CDR3 nucleotide sequence: TGCGCCAGCAGCTTAGGGGACAGGCCCGGCTATGGCTACACCTTC.

This chain connects TRBV6-6 to TRBJ2-5; D is uncertain. V lost 8 bases and J 3 bases, leaving 7 bases between the germline ends. Germline CDR1 MNHNY, CDR2 SVGAGI (reference sequence). This CDR3 is 11 amino acids long. This CDR3 is CASQAEETQYF. The CDR3 bases are TGTGCCAGCCAGGCTGAAGAGACCCAGTACTTC.

The chain couples TRBV5-4 to TRBJ1-3, with 7 bases aligning to TRBD1. Germline V gene lookup returns CDR1 SGHNT and CDR2 YYREEE (reference sequence). The CDR3 length is 13 residues. Germline trimming cut 2 bases from V and 5 bases from J; bases unmatched to any gene: 1. The CDR3 bases are TGTGCCAGCAGCTTACAGGGGAGAAACACCATATATTTT. Translation: CASSLQGRNTIYF.

This clone has a handful of counts. The chain is built from TRBV7-9 and TRBJ2-7; TRBD1 might be the D (6 bases). The CDR3 length is 13 residues. In germline, CDR1 is SEHNR, CDR2 FQNEAQ (reference sequence). Trimming left V 2 bases short and J 6 bases short, with 11 bases between. The CDR3 bases are TGTGCCAGCAGCTTATGGCAGGGGAGCGAGCAGTACTTC. It specifies CASSLWQGSEQYF.

This clone was seen ten or more times. The sample has other DNA sequences that encode this CDR3 too. The J gene is TRBJ1-5, the V gene TRBV27; 9 nucleotides align to TRBD1. CDR3 length equals 16 residues. Germline V gene lookup returns CDR1 MNHEY and CDR2 SMNVEV (reference sequence). V trimming: 5 bases; J trimming: 3 bases; junction bases outside the gene matches: 8. CDR3 residues: CASSPRTGESNQPQHF. The CDR3 bases are TGTGCCAGCAGTCCCCGGACAGGGGAATCCAATCAGCCCCAGCATTTT.

The chain links TRBV2 to TRBJ1-3; D is undetermined. Looked up from germline, CDR1 is SNHLY and CDR2 is FYNNEI. The CDR3 extends over 15 amino acids. The V end was cut by 5 bases, the J end by 2 bases, with 13 bases between. CDR3 sequence reads: CASSPDGLAGNTIYF. The CDR3 DNA sequence: TGTGCCAGCAGTCCTGACGGACTAGCTGGAAACACCATATATTTT.

V and J are TRBV2 and TRBJ2-7, with D uncertain. Trimming stripped 6 bases from V and 1 base from J, with 10 bases between. The CDR3 extends over 13 amino acids. Germline V CDR1 and CDR2: SNHLY, FYNNEI. CDR3 loop: CASRTARSYEQYF. CDR3 in DNA: TGTGCCAGCAGGACCGCCAGGTCCTACGAGCAGTACTTC.

The rearrangement links TRBV4-2 to TRBJ1-3, with 10 nucleotides matching TRBD1. The V and J ends lost 1 base and 7 bases, in that order; junction bases with no gene match: 4. The CDR3 covers 15 residues. From germline, CDR1 is LGHNA and CDR2 YNFKEQ. The DNA of the CDR3 is TGTGCCAGCAGCCAAGCCGGGACAGGGGCCAACACCATATATTTT. Protein sequence: CASSQAGTGANTIYF.

This clone occurred a few times. Written as DNA, the CDR3 is TGTGCCAGCAGCTTGGCTGCGGCGGCGGCGAATAATTCACCCCTCCACTTT. It is translated as CASSLAAAAANNSPLHF. The chain joins TRBV5-6 to TRBJ1-6, with no clear D. This CDR3 has 17 amino acids. Per germline, CDR1 SGHDT and CDR2 YYEEEE. V was clipped by 0 bases and J by 5 bases, with 15 bases between them. Together with reference TRBV5-6 and TRBJ1-6, the CDR3 gives the full variable domain: DAGVTQSPTHLIKTRGQQVTLRCSPKSGHDTVSWYQQALGQGPQFIFQYYEEEERQRGNFPDRFSGHQFPNYSSELNVNALLLGDSALYLCASSLAAAAANNSPLHFGNGTRLTVT.

This sequence joins TRBV11-3 and TRBJ2-5; 8 bases align to TRBD1. The trim removed 2 bases at V and 4 bases at J, leaving 6 bases unmatched. This CDR3 comprises 15 residues. Germline V gene lookup returns CDR1 SGHNT and CDR2 YENEEA. The CDR3 sequence is CASSLRPGQGETQYF. Written as DNA, the CDR3 is TGTGCCAGCAGCTTAAGGCCCGGACAGGGAGAGACCCAGTACTTC.

This clone was counted between two and nine times. The chain is built from TRBV7-6 and TRBJ2-1; 9 bases fit TRBD2. The germline gives CDR1 SGHVS, CDR2 FNYEAQ. This CDR3 contains 16 residues. V lost 2 bases, J lost 6 bases, and 8 bases stayed unmatched. The CDR3 nucleotides read TGTGCCAGCAGCTTACGTGTCTCTAGCGGGATCAATGAGCAGTTCTTC. This sequence encodes CASSLRVSSGINEQFF.

V and J are TRBV12-5 and TRBJ2-1, with 9 bases identical to TRBD2. Per the germline V gene, CDR1 is LGHNT and CDR2 is FRNRAP. The CDR3 covers 15 residues. Losses at the gene ends were 3 bases for V and 2 bases for J; bases not matched to a gene: 2. CDR3 nucleotide sequence: TGTGCTAGTGGTTTAGCGGGAGGTGCCTACAATGAGCAGTTCTTC. Translation: CASGLAGGAYNEQFF. Supplemented by reference TRBV12-5 and TRBJ2-1, the full variable domain reads DARVTQTPRHKVTEMGQEVTMRCQPILGHNTVFWYRQTMMQGLELLAYFRNRAPLDDSGMPKDRFSAEMPDATLATLKIQPSEPRDSAVYFCASGLAGGAYNEQFFGPGTRLTVL.

The CDR3 sequence is CASSLTHGGAGNYGYTF. CDR3 bases: TGTGCCAGCAGCTTAACCCACGGGGGGGCCGGTAACTATGGCTACACCTTC. The chain uses TRBV5-4 and TRBJ1-2; D possibly corresponds to TRBD1 (6 bases). Germline V gives CDR1 SGHNT, CDR2 YYREEE (reference sequence). V lost 2 bases and J lost 1, with 18 bases in between. This CDR3 comprises 17 residues. Full variable domain (missing parts from reference TRBV5-4 and TRBJ1-2): ETGVTQSPTHLIKTRGQQVTLRCSSQSGHNTVSWYQQALGQGPQFIFQYYREEENGRGNFPPRFSGLQFPNYSSELNVNALELDDSALYLCASSLTHGGAGNYGYTFGSGTRLTVV.

The chain employs TRBV5-1 and TRBJ1-6; no firm D call. This CDR3 has 15 residues. The ends were cut back, 2 bases at V and 6 bases at J, with 12 bases in the middle. Germline V gives CDR1 SGHRS, CDR2 YFSETQ. The CDR3 coding sequence is TGCGCCAGCAGCTTAGACACGAACCTTAATTCACCCCTCCACTTT. This codes for CASSLDTNLNSPLHF.

V and J are TRBV7-9 and TRBJ1-5, with a tentative D call TRBD1 (6 bases). The CDR3 runs 15 residues. V was pared by 4 bases and J by 2 bases, with 12 bases between. The germline CDR1 and CDR2 sequences are SEHNR and FQNEAQ (reference sequence). CDR3 residues: CASSSPGDRNQPQHF. The CDR3 nucleotides read TGTGCCAGCAGCTCACCAGGGGATCGCAATCAGCCCCAGCATTTT.

CDR3 region: CASSYAGQTTGELFF. CDR3 in DNA: TGTGCCAGCAGTTACGCAGGACAGACCACCGGGGAGCTGTTTTTT. The chain is built from TRBV6-5 and TRBJ2-2, with D tentatively TRBD1 (6 bases). Trimming stripped 2 bases from V and 4 bases from J, with 11 bases between. The germline V gene encodes CDR1 MNHEY and CDR2 SVGAGI. The CDR3 is 15 residues long.

The chain couples TRBV5-1 to TRBJ1-1; 7 positions agree with TRBD1. Germline-derived CDR1 and CDR2 are SGHRS and YFSETQ. The V and J ends lost 4 bases and 1 base, in that order; junction bases with no gene match: 7. The CDR3 contains 15 residues. The CDR3 DNA follows: TGCGCCAGCAGCATCTTCCGGACAGGGAACACTGAAGCTTTCTTT. It codes for CASSIFRTGNTEAFF.

The chain employs TRBV18 and TRBJ1-1; D perhaps matches TRBD1 (5 bases). V lost 3 bases, J lost 1 base, and 12 bases lay in between. CDR1 is KGHSH, CDR2 LQKENI, per germline. The CDR3 runs 15 residues. CDR3 nucleotides: TGTGCCAGCTCACCGTCGGACATAACGAACACTGAAGCTTTCTTT. Amino acids: CASSPSDITNTEAFF.

CDR3 sequence reads: CASSQKTGVRQPQHF. CDR3 sequence (DNA): TGTGCCAGCAGCCAAAAAACAGGGGTCCGCCAGCCCCAGCATTTT. The chain joins TRBV5-8 to TRBJ1-5; 7 bases match TRBD1. This CDR3 region has 15 residues. The germline V gene has CDR1 SGHTS and CDR2 YDEGEE. V lost 4 bases to trimming and J lost 7 bases; unmatched junction nucleotides: 11.

This sequence joins TRBV27 and TRBJ1-2, with 11 bases fitting TRBD1. V lost 2 bases and J lost 5; bases outside the gene matches: 4. The CDR3 length is 15 residues. CDR1 and CDR2 from the germline V gene are MNHEY and SMNVEV (reference sequence). The CDR3 region has the DNA TGTGCCAGCAGTTTAGGACAGGGGGCAGGATATGGCTACACCTTC. Translation gives CASSLGQGAGYGYTF.

The chain couples TRBV5-1 to TRBJ1-1; TRBD1 agrees at 10 bases. This CDR3 has 15 amino acids. V dropped 3 bases and J dropped 3; count of bases not matched to a gene: 5. Germline CDR1 is SGHRS and CDR2 is YFSETQ. CDR3 amino acids: CASSWTGGVDTEAFF. CDR3 in DNA: TGCGCCAGCAGCTGGACAGGGGGAGTAGACACTGAAGCTTTCTTT.

This clone was seen more than once but under ten times. The V call is TRBV19, the J call TRBJ1-1; TRBD1 agrees at 7 bases. There are 17 residues in the CDR3. Germline CDR1 reads LNHDA; CDR2 reads SQIVND (reference sequence). V lost 4 bases, J lost 0 bases, and 11 bases stayed unmatched. DNA of the CDR3: TGTGCCAGTAGTAGGGAGCAGGGGGTCCGGATGAACACTGAAGCTTTCTTT. Its translation: CASSREQGVRMNTEAFF.

This chain links TRBV7-2 with TRBJ2-2, with D unresolved. Trimming shortened V by 3 bases and J by 3 bases, and 8 bases separated the two germline ends. The CDR3 runs to 14 residues. Looked up from germline, CDR1 is SGHTA and CDR2 is FQGNSA. The CDR3 spells CASSFVRHTGELFF. CDR3 DNA sequence: TGTGCCAGCAGCTTCGTCAGGCACACCGGGGAGCTGTTTTTT.

The CDR3 reads CASSSSYEQYF. The DNA of the CDR3 is TGTGCCAGCAGCTCGAGCTACGAGCAGTACTTC. This chain joins TRBV3-1 (or the pseudogene TRBV3-2) and TRBJ2-7, with no clear D. This CDR3 comprises 11 residues. Germline values: CDR1 LGHDT, CDR2 YNNKEL (reference sequence). Trimming cost V 5 bases and J 3 bases, with 5 bases left between them.

The count of this clone is one. J is TRBJ2-1 and V is TRBV28; possibly TRBD2 for D (5 bases). V gave up 8 bases and J gave up 0 bases, with 8 bases separating them. Looked up from germline, CDR1 is MDHEN and CDR2 is SYDVKM. The CDR3 is 13 residues long. In DNA, the CDR3 is TGTGCCAGCGGAACTAGCTCCTACAATGAGCAGTTCTTC. Amino acids: CASGTSSYNEQFF.

This sequence joins TRBV15 and TRBJ2-7; TRBD1 aligns across 9 bases. The ends lost 6 bases at V and 3 bases at J; junction bases unmatched: 18. There are 18 residues in the CDR3. Germline CDR1 LNHNV, CDR2 YYDKDF (reference sequence). The CDR3, as DNA: TGTGCCACCAGATCGGGACAGGGAAATCTAAAGGGTGTCTACGAGCAGTACTTC. Protein sequence: CATRSGQGNLKGVYEQYF. Filled out from reference TRBV15 and TRBJ2-7, the complete variable domain reads DAMVIQNPRYQVTQFGKPVTLSCSQTLNHNVMYWYQQKSSQAPKLLFHYYDKDFNNEADTPDNFQSRRPNTSFCFLDIRSPGLGDTAMYLCATRSGQGNLKGVYEQYFGPGTRLTVT.

This chain joins TRBV9 and TRBJ1-1; 9 bases line up with TRBD1. The length of the CDR3 is 14 residues. Losses at the gene ends were 4 bases for V and 6 bases for J; bases not matched to a gene: 7. Germline CDR1 is SGDLS and CDR2 is YYNGEE. CDR3: CASSLGQGTAEAFF. The CDR3 coding sequence is TGTGCCAGCAGCCTTGGACAGGGGACGGCTGAAGCTTTCTTT.